One and the same sample provided the 22 T cell receptor beta chains below, sequenced in a study of CD8 T cells in Susac syndrome. The authors reverse transcribed roughly 0.5 to 1 ug RNA with random hexamers. TCRdb used MiXCR to reprocess the immunoSEQ multiplex PCR reads, holding one entry per CDR3 protein. The table lists about 120,000 distinct CDR3 sequences, 85% to 95% of them singletons. Sample: CD8+ T cells from PBMCs. The receptors come from a human donor in good health.

The V and J genes are TRBV20-1 and TRBJ2-7; D unresolved. CDR3 length: 15 residues. The ends were cut back, 0 bases at V and 5 bases at J, with 17 bases in the middle. In germline, CDR1 is DFQATT, CDR2 SNEGSKA (reference sequence). The CDR3 coding sequence is TGCAGTGCTAGAGATCCCCGAGCCTCGTGGGACGAGCAGTACTTC. Its translation is CSARDPRASWDEQYF.

The rearrangement uses TRBV29-1 and TRBJ1-5; no definite D call. The CDR3 length is 11 residues. Germline CDR1 and CDR2: SQVTM and ANQGSEA. V was clipped by 6 bases and J by 4 bases, with 7 bases between them. For the CDR3, the DNA is TGCAGCGTGGGTGGGAATCAGCCCCAGCATTTT. As protein: CSVGGNQPQHF.

This chain connects TRBV4-3 to TRBJ1-2; D is possibly TRBD1 (5 bases). The CDR3 length is 16 residues. CDR1 is LGHNA, CDR2 YSLEER, per germline. V was shortened by 0 bases and J by 4 bases, with 15 bases between the two germline ends. As DNA, the CDR3 is TGCGCCAGCAGCCAAGATCCCGTCCAGGGAGGCTATGGCTACACCTTC. Translation gives CASSQDPVQGGYGYTF.

The count of this clonotype is one. The rearrangement links TRBV6-2 or TRBV6-3 to TRBJ1-2; tentative D call: TRBD1 (6 bases). In germline, CDR1 is MNHEY, CDR2 SVGEGT. Trimming took off 4 bases at V and 3 bases at J, with 21 bases between the two ends. The CDR3 covers 17 residues. The CDR3 DNA reads as TGTGCCAGCAGTTTCCTCCCCCATGGGGGGGCGGACTATGGCTACACCTTC. Translation: CASSFLPHGGADYGYTF.

V and J are TRBV13 and TRBJ2-3, with 7 bases fitting TRBD1. After removal of 7 bases from V and 6 bases from J, the junction contained 13 bases not matched to a gene. The V gene's germline CDR1 is PRHDT and CDR2 FYEKMQ (reference sequence). The CDR3 runs to 15 residues. CDR3 loop: CASTQGVGLHDTQYF. The CDR3 bases are TGTGCCAGCACCCAGGGGGTTGGTTTACATGATACGCAGTATTTT.

The chain recombines TRBV5-1 with TRBJ1-1; D not certain. CDR1 SGHRS and CDR2 YFSETQ come from the germline V gene. The ends were cut back, 3 bases at V and 0 bases at J, with 6 bases in the middle. The CDR3 contains 13 residues. The CDR3 DNA sequence: TGCGCCAGCAGCTCCGGTATGAACACTGAAGCTTTCTTT. Protein product: CASSSGMNTEAFF.

The DNA for the CDR3 is TGCAGTGCCGCGTCCCTAGCGGGGGGGCGGTATACCGGGGAGCTGTTTTTT. This encodes CSAASLAGGRYTGELFF. V and J are TRBV20-1 and TRBJ2-2; 12 nucleotides match TRBD2. This CDR3 contains 17 residues. V trimming: 6 bases; J trimming: 5 bases; junction bases outside the gene matches: 13. Germline V gene lookup returns CDR1 DFQATT and CDR2 SNEGSKA (reference sequence).

The chain carries TRBV6-1 and TRBJ2-1, with D hard to call. The CDR3 runs to 15 residues. Trimming pared 2 bases from V and 10 bases from J, leaving 18 bases between. CDR1 is MNHNS, CDR2 SASEGT, per germline. The CDR3 spells CASSELGFNTQEQFF. The CDR3 nucleotides are TGTGCCAGCAGTGAACTAGGATTTAACACCCAGGAGCAGTTCTTC.

The chain couples TRBV6-2 or TRBV6-3 to TRBJ2-5, with TRBD1 identical over 7 bases. J gave up 4 bases and V 8 bases, and 22 bases lay outside the gene matches. Germline V gene lookup returns CDR1 MNHEY and CDR2 SVGEGT. There are 18 residues in the CDR3. The CDR3 protein is CASWGRKSDRAAPETQYF. In DNA form, the CDR3 reads TGTGCCAGCTGGGGCCGGAAATCCGACAGGGCAGCTCCAGAGACCCAGTACTTC.

In its sample, this clonotype was seen a few times. The rearrangement uses TRBV13 and TRBJ1-2; maybe TRBD1 (6 bases). There are 15 residues in the CDR3. V was trimmed by 5 bases and J by 2 bases, leaving 15 bases between them. The germline V gene encodes CDR1 PRHDT and CDR2 FYEKMQ (reference sequence). CDR3 sequence: CASSQDAQGNYGYTF. The CDR3 nucleotides are TGTGCCAGCAGCCAAGACGCACAGGGAAACTATGGCTACACCTTC.

This chain links TRBV28 with TRBJ1-1; 8 bases match TRBD1. Germline values: CDR1 MDHEN, CDR2 SYDVKM. The CDR3 runs 15 residues. V was clipped by 4 bases and J by 1 base; unmatched bases: 5. The CDR3 protein is CASSSLGQENTEAFF. The CDR3 region has the DNA TGTGCCAGCAGTTCACTGGGACAGGAGAACACTGAAGCTTTCTTT.

The chain couples TRBV30 to TRBJ2-7; unclear D gene. V lost 3 bases and J lost 2, with 17 bases in between. Per germline, CDR1 GTSNPN and CDR2 SVGIG (reference sequence). The CDR3 sequence is 15 residues long. The chain's CDR3 is CAWRKGSIGPYEQYF. The CDR3 bases are TGTGCCTGGAGAAAGGGAAGCATAGGGCCCTACGAGCAGTACTTC.

The chain uses TRBV27 and TRBJ1-2; D remains ambiguous. The CDR3 is made up of 13 amino acids. V was cut by 5 bases and J by 5 bases, with 12 bases left in between. Germline assignment: CDR1 MNHEY and CDR2 SMNVEV (reference sequence). The CDR3 DNA is TGTGCCAGCAGTCCCGCGGGCGGTTATGGCTACACCTTC. It encodes CASSPAGGYGYTF.

The CDR3 loop reads CSAPTGEIYGYTF. In nucleotides, the CDR3 is TGCAGCGCGCCAACAGGGGAGATCTATGGCTACACCTTC. The V gene is TRBV29-1, the J gene TRBJ1-2, with 7 bases identical to TRBD1. Germline trimming cut 7 bases from V and 4 bases from J; bases unmatched to any gene: 9. Per germline, CDR1 SQVTM and CDR2 ANQGSEA. This CDR3 region has 13 residues.

The genes are TRBV11-2 and TRBJ1-3; D ambiguous. The V end lost 1 base, the J end lost 1 base, and 8 bases lay between the germline ends. The CDR3 length is 15 residues. In germline, CDR1 is SGHAT, CDR2 FQNNGV. Here the CDR3 reads CASSLVAGSGNTIYF. As DNA, the CDR3 is TGTGCCAGCAGCTTAGTTGCCGGGTCTGGAAACACCATATATTTT.

The chain joins TRBV19 to TRBJ1-1; 7 positions match TRBD1. Germline V gene data show CDR1 as LNHDA and CDR2 as SQIVND (reference sequence). The V and J ends lost 6 bases and 3 bases, in that order; junction bases with no gene match: 13. The CDR3 sequence is 16 residues long. The CDR3 nucleotides read TGTGCCAGTAGCATTGACAGGGAGAGGAGGGACACTGAAGCTTTCTTT. Its translation: CASSIDRERRDTEAFF.

The rearrangement uses TRBV6-1 and TRBJ2-3; D uncertain. The CDR3 is made up of 13 amino acids. The V and J ends lost 3 bases and 10 bases respectively, with 14 bases between them. Per the germline V gene, CDR1 is MNHNS and CDR2 is SASEGT. CDR3 residues: CASSDQFFFAQYF. CDR3 sequence (DNA): TGTGCCAGCAGTGACCAATTCTTTTTTGCGCAGTATTTT.

The V call is TRBV4-3, the J call TRBJ1-1; 7 bases are a match to TRBD1. The V segment lost 0 bases and the J segment 1 base; nucleotides outside the gene matches: 2. The CDR3 is made up of 15 amino acids. CDR1 and CDR2 (germline): LGHNA, YSLEER. In DNA form, the CDR3 reads TGCGCCAGCAGCCAAGAGACAGGGCAGAACACTGAAGCTTTCTTT. This translates into CASSQETGQNTEAFF.

The chain links TRBV29-1 to TRBJ2-7; maybe TRBD1 (6 bases). The CDR3 length is 12 residues. Germline loops: CDR1 SQVTM, CDR2 ANQGSEA. The germline V and J ends were trimmed by 3 bases and 2 bases, with 8 bases remaining between them. CDR3 nucleotides: TGCAGCGTTGAGACAGGTACCTACGAGCAGTACTTC. This translates into CSVETGTYEQYF.

The rearrangement links TRBV5-1 to TRBJ2-1, with TRBD2 identical over 12 bases. CDR1 is SGHRS, CDR2 YFSETQ, per germline. The junction had 8 bases not matched to a gene; V was cut back by 2 bases and J by 8 bases. The CDR3 runs 16 residues. The CDR3 sequence: CASSLTLAGGVYEQFF. In DNA form, the CDR3 reads TGCGCCAGCAGCTTAACCCTAGCGGGGGGGGTCTATGAGCAGTTCTTC.

CDR3 nucleotide sequence: TGTGCCAGCTCCCTAGGACAGGGGAAGGGGGCCATGAACACTGAAGCTTTCTTT. Translation: CASSLGQGKGAMNTEAFF. The V gene is TRBV18, the J gene TRBJ1-1; 9 positions agree with TRBD1. The germline V gene has CDR1 KGHSH and CDR2 LQKENI. V lost 6 bases and J lost 0; bases outside the gene matches: 14. The CDR3 runs 18 residues.

The table lists this clonotype with a count of one. The rearrangement links TRBV29-1 to TRBJ2-7; perhaps TRBD1 as D (5 bases). V was trimmed by 1 base and J by 4 bases, leaving 11 bases between them. Germline V gives CDR1 SQVTM, CDR2 ANQGSEA. The CDR3 sequence is 13 residues long. CDR3 nucleotide sequence: TGCAGCGTTGAAGCAGGGAATCCGTACGAGCAGTACTTC. The encoded protein is CSVEAGNPYEQYF.